The clone carrying this T cell receptor beta chain was recorded a few times. Antigen: not known. TCRdb independently ran MiXCR on the RT-PCR reads; one entry per CDR3 protein. Of roughly 780,000 distinct CDR3 sequences listed, under 20% were seen once; the top ten hold 9.5% to 13%. Losses at the gene ends were 2 bases for V and 4 bases for J; bases not matched to a gene: 10. Germline V lookup: CDR1 SGDLS, CDR2 YYNGEE. The CDR3 contains 16 residues. This entry comes from a study of response to subunit inactivated influenza vaccine. Overall study findings and caveats: It was the authors' suggestion that each seasonal influenza vaccination recruits few new T cells.

The sequenced sample was PBMCs from blood, obtained 5 days after vaccination. The origin of this receptor is a man in his fifties who received an inactivated influenza vaccine. The chain carries TRBV9 and TRBJ2-7; 9 positions agree with TRBD1. CDR3 sequence reads: CASSVGTGIPPYEQYF. CDR3 sequence (DNA): TGTGCCAGCAGCGTGGGGACAGGGATTCCGCCGTACGAGCAGTACTTC.